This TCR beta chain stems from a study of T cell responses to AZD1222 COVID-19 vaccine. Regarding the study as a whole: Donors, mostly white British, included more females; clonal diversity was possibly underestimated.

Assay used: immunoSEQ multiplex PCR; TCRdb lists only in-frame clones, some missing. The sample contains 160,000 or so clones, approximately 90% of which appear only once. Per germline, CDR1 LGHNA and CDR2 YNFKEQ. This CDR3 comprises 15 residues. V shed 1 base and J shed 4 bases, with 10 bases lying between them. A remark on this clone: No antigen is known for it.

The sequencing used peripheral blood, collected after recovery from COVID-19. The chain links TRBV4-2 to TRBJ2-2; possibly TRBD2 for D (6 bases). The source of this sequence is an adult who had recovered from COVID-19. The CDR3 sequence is CASSQGLGTTGELFF. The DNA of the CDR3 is TGTGCCAGCAGCCAAGGACTAGGGACCACCGGGGAGCTGTTTTTT.